The 22 T cell receptor beta chains presented below share a single source sample, sequenced in a study of early T cells in non-severe SARS-CoV-2 infection listed by TCRdb under 2021. Library preparation was by 5' RACE. The sample was run on a NextSeq 500. TCRdb took the public reads, trimmed them with fastp at Q25, ran MiXCR for clone calling and kept in-frame beta chains. Rows with a matching CDR3 protein are joined into one entry that keeps the most common DNA and genes. Present in this sample are some 55,000 distinct CDR3 sequences, about 12% of which were seen just once. 2.9% of the sample is held by the ten biggest clonotypes. The sequenced sample consisted of whole blood. Source of these receptors: an adult who was a healthcare worker with PCR-confirmed SARS-CoV-2 infection or an uninfected control (not recorded which).

This clonotype was seen repeatedly, ten times or more. In nucleotides, the CDR3 is TGTGCCTGGGATCGTACCGATGAGCAGTTCTTC. Translated, it gives CAWDRTDEQFF. This chain connects TRBV30 to TRBJ2-1; D is unclear. CDR3 length: 11 amino acids. V lost 5 bases and J lost 8, with 10 bases in between. Germline values: CDR1 GTSNPN, CDR2 SVGIG (reference sequence).

V is TRBV29-1 and J is TRBJ1-1; TRBD1 might be the D (6 bases). The V end was cut by 7 bases, the J end by 0 bases, with 9 bases between. Looked up from germline, CDR1 is SQVTM and CDR2 is ANQGSEA. The CDR3 contains 12 residues. The CDR3 region has the DNA TGCAGCGCTCGACAGGTGAACACTGAAGCTTTCTTT. This encodes CSARQVNTEAFF.

The gene calls are TRBV9 and TRBJ1-2; D is undetermined. There are 13 residues in the CDR3. Germline lookup yields CDR1 SGDLS and CDR2 YYNGEE. Trimming cost V 5 bases and J 4 bases, with 12 bases left between them. The CDR3 DNA sequence: TGTGCCAGCAGTGACTCGACAACCTATGGCTACACCTTC. As protein: CASSDSTTYGYTF.

This clonotype was seen repeatedly, ten times or more. This chain links TRBV19 with TRBJ2-5, with 10 bases matching TRBD2. Germline V lookup: CDR1 LNHDA, CDR2 SQIVND (reference sequence). With 3 bases clipped from V and 4 bases from J, the junction kept 14 bases outside the gene matches. The CDR3 is made up of 18 amino acids. The CDR3 DNA reads as TGTGCCAGTAGTATCACCGGAGTAGCGGGAGGAATAGGAGAGACCCAGTACTTC. This translates into CASSITGVAGGIGETQYF.

This clonotype has ten or more counts. V is TRBV28 and J is TRBJ2-7; D remains unclear. CDR1 is MDHEN, CDR2 SYDVKM, per germline. This CDR3 region has 15 residues. Deletions cut 5 bases from V and 0 bases from J, with 14 bases between. The CDR3 is CASSPSVRSSYEQYF. CDR3 DNA sequence: TGTGCCAGCAGTCCTTCGGTAAGGAGCTCCTACGAGCAGTACTTC.

This clonotype was observed at least ten times. The chain combines TRBV7-6 with TRBJ2-3; TRBD2 aligns across 7 bases. Trimming at V came to 10 bases and at J to 2 bases, leaving 6 bases not matched to a gene. The CDR3 has 13 residues. The germline gives CDR1 SGHVS, CDR2 FNYEAQ. The CDR3 nucleotides read TGTGCCACCGCGGGAGCCTACACAGATACGCAGTATTTT. This codes for CATAGAYTDTQYF.

V and J are TRBV12-3 or TRBV12-4 and TRBJ2-7; D unclear. The CDR3 extends over 12 amino acids. V shed 5 bases and J shed 4 bases, with 9 bases lying between them. The CDR3 coding sequence is TGTGCCAGCAGTCCCGGGTCTTACGAGCAGTACTTC. Protein sequence: CASSPGSYEQYF.

A few counts support this clonotype. The chain joins TRBV29-1 to TRBJ2-7, with no clear D. The CDR3 loop spans 11 amino acids. Trimming cost V 4 bases and J 3 bases, with 7 bases left between them. CDR1 and CDR2 (germline): SQVTM, ANQGSEA. Written as DNA, the CDR3 is TGCAGCGTTGCTTGGAGCTACGAGCAGTACTTC. As protein: CSVAWSYEQYF.

The V and J genes are TRBV20-1 and TRBJ2-3; D may be TRBD1 or TRBD2 (6 bases each). The V gene lost 2 bases and the J gene lost 3 bases, with 12 bases spanning the gap. Germline CDR1 is DFQATT and CDR2 is SNEGSKA (reference sequence). The CDR3 covers 14 residues. This CDR3 is CSARNGGETDTQYF. As DNA, the CDR3 is TGCAGTGCTAGAAACGGGGGCGAGACAGATACGCAGTATTTT.

Comment on this clonotype: This may stem from a read error, because a much larger clone lies one nucleotide away. The chain has TRBV7-6 and TRBJ2-5; tentative D call: TRBD2 (5 bases). V was cut by 7 bases and J by 2 bases, with 20 bases left in between. The CDR3 is 16 amino acids. Germline lookup yields CDR1 SGHVS and CDR2 FNYEAQ. The CDR3 sequence: CASTLSVPGSQETQYF. The CDR3, as DNA: TGTGCCAGCACCCTTAGCGTCCCCGGAAGTCAAGAGACCCAGTACTTC.

This clonotype was counted ten times or more. This chain connects TRBV10-3 to TRBJ1-1; weak D call: TRBD1 (5 bases). V lost 10 bases and J 0 bases, leaving 12 bases between the germline ends. Germline V gene data show CDR1 as ENHRY and CDR2 as SYGVKD. The CDR3 contains 13 residues. The CDR3 reads CATRADMNTEAFF. The CDR3 DNA follows: TGTGCCACCCGCGCGGACATGAACACTGAAGCTTTCTTT.

This chain connects TRBV15 to TRBJ2-7, with 15 bases matching TRBD2. With 5 bases clipped from V and 0 bases from J, the junction kept 5 bases outside the gene matches. CDR1 and CDR2 from the germline V gene are LNHNV and YYDKDF (reference sequence). This CDR3 contains 17 residues. CDR3 protein: CATSAGLAGGRSYEQYF. CDR3 nucleotides: TGTGCCACCAGCGCGGGACTAGCGGGAGGTCGCTCCTACGAGCAGTACTTC.

V and J are TRBV11-2 and TRBJ2-7; TRBD1 aligns across 8 bases. CDR1 and CDR2 from the germline V gene are SGHAT and FQNNGV. The V and J ends lost 5 bases and 5 bases, in that order; junction bases with no gene match: 11. This CDR3 has 15 amino acids. The CDR3 protein is CASSLNPTGANEQYF. The DNA for the CDR3 is TGTGCCAGCAGCCTCAATCCGACAGGGGCGAACGAGCAGTACTTC.

The chain carries TRBV28 and TRBJ1-6; D gene ambiguous. The V and J ends lost 7 bases and 7 bases respectively, with 8 bases between them. The CDR3 extends over 12 amino acids. Germline CDR1 is MDHEN and CDR2 is SYDVKM. This CDR3 reads CASTDGNSPLHF. CDR3 bases: TGTGCCAGCACTGACGGGAATTCACCCCTCCACTTT.

This clonotype was counted many times. The V and J genes are TRBV2 and TRBJ2-7; tentatively, D is TRBD1 (5 bases). Between the trimmed V and J ends, which lost 6 bases and 3 bases, there was a span of 15 bases. The CDR3 extends over 14 amino acids. CDR1 is SNHLY and CDR2 is FYNNEI in the germline V gene. The CDR3 spells CASSSDRFSYEQYF. CDR3 bases: TGTGCCAGCAGCTCTGACAGATTCAGCTACGAGCAGTACTTC.

About this clonotype itself: A much larger clone sits a single nucleotide away, making a read error possible. The rearrangement uses TRBV6-5 and TRBJ1-3; no clear D gene. CDR3 length equals 14 residues. V was cut by 6 bases and J by 5 bases, with 14 bases left in between. Germline V gene lookup returns CDR1 MNHEY and CDR2 SVGAGI. The CDR3 spells CASRQRTSRNTIYF. CDR3 DNA: TGTGCCAGCAGGCAGCGGACGTCTAGAAACACCATATATTTT.

This clonotype was seen many times. The DNA of the CDR3 is TGTGCCAGCAGCTTAAAGGGCCTTACTGGACTAGCGGGGGCCAAAGCCAAAAACATTCAGTACTTC. As protein: CASSLKGLTGLAGAKAKNIQYF. The V call is TRBV7-6, the J call TRBJ2-4; 13 bases are shared with TRBD2. The CDR3 runs 22 residues. With V trimmed by 2 bases and J by 0 bases, 16 bases remained unmatched. Germline assignment: CDR1 SGHVS and CDR2 FNYEAQ. The full variable domain, its missing parts supplied by reference TRBV7-6 and TRBJ2-4, is GAGVSQSPRYKVTKRGQDVALRCDPISGHVSLYWYRQALGQGPEFLTYFNYEAQQDKSGLPNDRFSAERPEGSISTLTIQRTEQRDSAMYRCASSLKGLTGLAGAKAKNIQYFGAGTRLSVL.

A word on this clonotype: One base away lies a much larger clone, so this may be a sequencing read error. V usage is TRBV7-2 and J usage is TRBJ1-3, with D unclear. Germline assignment: CDR1 SGHTA and CDR2 FQGNSA. CDR3 size: 16 residues. CDR3 amino acids: CDSSIPLAGSGNTIYF. The CDR3 nucleotides read TGTGACAGCAGCATTCCCCTGGCCGGCTCTGGAAACACCATATATTTT.

The chain combines TRBV28 with TRBJ1-2, with 8 bases fitting TRBD1. V gave up 6 bases and J gave up 4 bases; unmatched junction bases: 10. This CDR3 is 15 amino acids long. Germline loops: CDR1 MDHEN, CDR2 SYDVKM. As DNA, the CDR3 is TGTGCCAGCAGCCCTCGGACAGGGTATGTCTATGGCTACACCTTC. It yields the protein CASSPRTGYVYGYTF.

About this clonotype: A much larger clone lies one base from this, so it may be a read error. V gene TRBV5-4 combines with J gene TRBJ1-4; no firm D call. This CDR3 region has 14 residues. In germline, CDR1 is SGHNT, CDR2 YYREEE (reference sequence). The V gene lost 4 bases and the J gene lost 7 bases, with 14 bases spanning the gap. This CDR3 is CASSQKGRGEKLFF. The CDR3 coding sequence is TGTGCCAGCAGCCAAAAAGGACGGGGTGAAAAACTGTTTTTT.

The chain couples TRBV28 to TRBJ2-2; maybe TRBD1 (5 bases). CDR1 MDHEN and CDR2 SYDVKM come from the germline V gene. This CDR3 is 15 amino acids long. Trimming shortened V by 10 bases and J by 6 bases, and 21 bases separated the two germline ends. CDR3 protein: CATQQVRVWAGELFF. The CDR3 nucleotides are TGTGCCACCCAACAGGTCCGGGTTTGGGCCGGGGAGCTGTTTTTT.

This clonotype occurred a few times. This rearrangement joins TRBV5-1 to TRBJ1-4, with unresolved D. V lost 0 bases to trimming and J lost 0 bases, with 9 bases between them. CDR1 is SGHRS and CDR2 is YFSETQ in the germline V gene. CDR3 length: 16 amino acids. DNA of the CDR3: TGCGCCAGCAGCTTGGAAACCGACGCAACTAATGAAAAACTGTTTTTT. Translated: CASSLETDATNEKLFF.